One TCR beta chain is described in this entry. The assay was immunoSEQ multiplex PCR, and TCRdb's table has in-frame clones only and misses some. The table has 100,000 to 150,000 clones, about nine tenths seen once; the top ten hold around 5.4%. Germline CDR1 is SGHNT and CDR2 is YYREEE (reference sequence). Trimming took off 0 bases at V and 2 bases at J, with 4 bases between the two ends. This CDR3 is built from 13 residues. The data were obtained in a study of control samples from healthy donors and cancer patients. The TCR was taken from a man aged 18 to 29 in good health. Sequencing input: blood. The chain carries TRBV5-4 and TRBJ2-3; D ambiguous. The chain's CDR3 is CASSLEYTDTQYF. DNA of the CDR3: TGTGCCAGCAGCTTGGAATACACAGATACGCAGTATTTT.